This T cell receptor beta chain is drawn from a study of metastatic and nonmetastatic thyroid tumors. Study information: Repertoires of blood and of tissue (tumor or nodule) from malignant and benign thyroid patients were compared.

Between the trimmed V and J ends, which lost 6 bases and 0 bases, there was a span of 12 bases. CDR1 and CDR2 from the germline V gene are MNHEY and SMNVEV (reference sequence). This CDR3 has 15 residues. MiXCR re-clonotyped the PCR reads for TCRdb. Altogether fewer than 40,000 clones are present, 25% to 35% being singletons, with the ten largest covering 25% to 35%. Every patient underwent thyroid surgery untreated. This clone was recorded at least ten times. Sample: blood. The chain employs TRBV27 and TRBJ1-5, with D hard to call. The sequence derives from a female donor with papillary thyroid cancer or a benign thyroid nodule (not recorded which). Some clones in this sample may be carry-over from other donors' samples. CDR3 nucleotide sequence: TGTGCCAGCAGGCAGAATTTCATTAGCAATCAGCCCCAGCATTTT. The encoded protein is CASRQNFISNQPQHF.